This entry lists 25 T cell receptor beta chains sequenced from one sample in a study of T cells in Graves' hyperthyroidism and ophthalmopathy (dated by TCRdb to about 2019). The library was built by means of multiplex PCR. Instrument on record: Illumina HiSeq 2000. Amplification of TCR beta CDR3 regions was carried out from RNA transcripts. For the first round of RT-PCR on the TCR CDR3, the HTBI primer set was used together with the Qiagen OneStep RT-PCR kit. The public reads were quality trimmed at Q25 with fastp and then assembled into clones with MiXCR by TCRdb, keeping productive beta chains. Each record represents a unique CDR3 protein, reported with the most common genes and DNA among its rows. Within this sample are some 600,000 distinct CDR3 sequences, with approximately 15% of them counted one time only. Under 7% of the sample rests with the top ten. The sequenced sample consisted of blood. These receptors came from a woman aged 30 to 39 with Graves' hyperthyroidism that later progressed to Graves' ophthalmopathy.

This clonotype was observed many times. This chain joins TRBV2 and TRBJ2-3; unclear D gene. The CDR3 totals 15 residues. Germline values: CDR1 SNHLY, CDR2 FYNNEI. Trimming shortened V by 1 base and J by 0 bases, and 8 bases separated the two germline ends. The CDR3 sequence is CASSEDGGSTDTQYF. CDR3 sequence (DNA): TGTGCCAGCAGTGAAGATGGCGGAAGCACAGATACGCAGTATTTT. Drawing the rest from reference TRBV2 and TRBJ2-3, the complete variable domain is EPEVTQTPSHQVTQMGQEVILRCVPISNHLYFYWYRQILGQKVEFLVSFYNNEISEKSEIFDDQFSVERPDGSNFTLKIRSTKLEDSAMYFCASSEDGGSTDTQYFGPGTRLTVL.

The chain is built from TRBV6-2 or TRBV6-3 and TRBJ2-2; possible D gene TRBD1, 6 bases. Germline-derived CDR1 and CDR2 are MNHEY and SVGEGT. With 7 bases removed from V and 1 base from J, the gap between germline ends came to 10 bases. This CDR3 has 14 residues. The CDR3 is CASNKDRNTGELFF. CDR3 DNA: TGTGCCAGCAATAAGGACAGGAACACCGGGGAGCTGTTTTTT.

This clonotype was picked up many times. The chain recombines TRBV27 with TRBJ1-2; D gene unclear. Germline-derived CDR1 and CDR2 are MNHEY and SMNVEV (reference sequence). This CDR3 has 14 amino acids. Trimming removed 2 bases from V and 8 bases from J, with 15 bases in between. The CDR3 region has the DNA TGTGCCAGCAGTTTAGGGCGGATCGGCGGGGGCTACACCTTC. This translates into CASSLGRIGGGYTF.

This clonotype was picked up many times. This chain uses TRBV30 with TRBJ2-5; D ambiguous. V lost 3 bases and J 0 bases, leaving 8 bases between the germline ends. CDR1 and CDR2 from the germline V gene are GTSNPN and SVGIG (reference sequence). CDR3 length: 13 amino acids. CDR3 in DNA: TGTGCCTGGAGCGCGACTCACCAAGAGACCCAGTACTTC. Protein sequence: CAWSATHQETQYF.

This clonotype came up many times. The chain has TRBV19 and TRBJ1-2; D remains unclear. This CDR3 contains 16 residues. V was pared by 3 bases and J by 0 bases, with 14 bases between. Looked up from germline, CDR1 is LNHDA and CDR2 is SQIVND (reference sequence). The chain's CDR3 is CASSIVDQPTNYGYTF. The CDR3 region has the DNA TGTGCCAGTAGTATCGTGGATCAGCCGACTAACTATGGCTACACCTTC.

This clonotype was seen at least ten times. The chain is built from TRBV27 and TRBJ1-4, with TRBD1 as a possible D gene (5 bases). Germline lookup yields CDR1 MNHEY and CDR2 SMNVEV (reference sequence). The CDR3 has 14 amino acids. The V and J ends lost 4 bases and 8 bases respectively, with 14 bases between them. CDR3 amino acids: CASSYPGPGEKLFF. The CDR3, as DNA: TGTGCCAGCAGTTATCCGGGACCGGGGGAAAAACTGTTTTTT.

This clonotype was seen many times. The chain has TRBV5-1 and TRBJ2-1; 10 bases align to TRBD1. Germline V gives CDR1 SGHRS, CDR2 YFSETQ. The CDR3 is 13 residues long. Trimming at V came to 4 bases and at J to 9 bases, leaving 4 bases not matched to a gene. CDR3 region: CASSPGQGSEQFF. The DNA of the CDR3 is TGCGCCAGCAGCCCGGGACAGGGGAGTGAGCAGTTCTTC.

This clonotype was recorded many times. The chain employs TRBV20-1 and TRBJ2-3; 12 bases match TRBD2. V gave up 0 bases and J gave up 4 bases; unmatched junction bases: 8. Germline V gene data show CDR1 as DFQATT and CDR2 as SNEGSKA (reference sequence). The length of the CDR3 is 17 residues. The CDR3 protein is CSARDPSSGRGADTQYF. The CDR3 DNA reads TGCAGTGCTAGAGATCCCTCTAGCGGGAGGGGGGCAGATACGCAGTATTTT.

This clonotype was recorded at least ten times. The CDR3 DNA is TGTGCCAGCAGCTTAGCCGGGGAAGATCAGCCCCAGCATTTT. Its translation: CASSLAGEDQPQHF. This rearrangement joins TRBV11-1 to TRBJ1-5, with D unresolved. Trimming pared 0 bases from V and 5 bases from J, leaving 8 bases between. Per the germline V gene, CDR1 is SGHAT and CDR2 is FQDESV (reference sequence). The CDR3 extends over 14 amino acids. Full variable domain (remainder filled in from reference TRBV11-1 and TRBJ1-5): EAEVAQSPRYKITEKSQAVAFWCDPISGHATLYWYRQILGQGPELLVQFQDESVVDDSQLPKDRFSAERLKGVDSTLKIQPAELGDSAMYLCASSLAGEDQPQHFGDGTRLSIL.

This clonotype was seen repeatedly, ten times or more. The chain has TRBV20-1 and TRBJ2-7; 7 bases line up with TRBD2. The J segment lost 4 bases and the V segment lost 0 bases, leaving 9 bases of the junction unmatched. The V gene's germline CDR1 is DFQATT and CDR2 SNEGSKA (reference sequence). CDR3 length equals 15 residues. CDR3 in amino acids: CSARDLAGEGYEQYF. DNA of the CDR3: TGCAGTGCTAGAGATCTGGCGGGAGAGGGTTACGAGCAGTACTTC.

The chain combines TRBV27 with TRBJ1-5; tentatively, D is TRBD1 (6 bases). Trimming cost V 4 bases and J 7 bases, with 20 bases left between them. The CDR3 loop spans 16 amino acids. The germline gives CDR1 MNHEY, CDR2 SMNVEV (reference sequence). CDR3 in DNA: TGTGCCAGCAGTTCGACCCCCACAGGGAAGGGACAGCCCCAGCATTTT. The encoded protein is CASSSTPTGKGQPQHF.

This chain links TRBV28 with TRBJ2-6, with D tentatively TRBD1 or TRBD2 (7 bases each). The germline CDR1 and CDR2 sequences are MDHEN and SYDVKM. This CDR3 has 19 residues. V was pared by 6 bases and J by 2 bases, with 23 bases between. The CDR3 nucleotides read TGTGCCAGCAGACCACCGGGACTAAGAGGGGGCCCTGGGGCCAACGTCCTGACTTTC. Its protein is CASRPPGLRGGPGANVLTF.

Turning to this clonotype: A much larger clone lies one base from this, so it may be a read error. V usage is TRBV7-9 and J usage is TRBJ2-3; D unclear. The CDR3 extends over 12 amino acids. Germline CDR1 and CDR2: SEHNR and FQNEAQ (reference sequence). Trimming removed 6 bases from V and 4 bases from J, with 8 bases in between. CDR3 sequence: CASRGCPDTQYF. In DNA form, the CDR3 reads TGTGCCAGCAGAGGGTGCCCAGATACGCAGTATTTT.

This clonotype was observed many times. The rearrangement joins TRBV12-3 or TRBV12-4 to TRBJ1-5; a possible D gene is TRBD1 (5 bases). V lost 3 bases and J lost 5, with 11 bases in between. The length of the CDR3 is 14 residues. The CDR3 coding sequence is TGTGCCAGCAGTTTCGGGCAGGGCTATCAGCCCCAGCATTTT. Translation: CASSFGQGYQPQHF.

This clonotype was seen repeatedly, ten times or more. The chain links TRBV5-1 to TRBJ2-1, with D hard to call. CDR1 is SGHRS, CDR2 YFSETQ, per germline. The CDR3 has 13 amino acids. Between the trimmed V and J ends, which lost 4 bases and 9 bases, there was a span of 14 bases. The CDR3 is CASSPRRVGEQFF. CDR3 DNA: TGCGCCAGCAGCCCTCGTCGAGTGGGTGAGCAGTTCTTC.

The chain employs TRBV29-1 and TRBJ2-7; 13 bases are a match to TRBD2. The CDR3 contains 14 residues. With 4 bases clipped from V and 3 bases from J, the junction kept 3 bases outside the gene matches. Germline CDR1 SQVTM, CDR2 ANQGSEA. The CDR3 spells CSVGRLAGGYEQYF. CDR3 nucleotide sequence: TGCAGCGTTGGAAGACTAGCGGGAGGCTACGAGCAGTACTTC.

This clonotype has at least ten counts. The chain has TRBV6-1 and TRBJ1-2, with unresolved D. From germline, CDR1 is MNHNS and CDR2 SASEGT. The CDR3 length is 15 residues. Trimming stripped 2 bases from V and 2 bases from J, with 12 bases between. DNA for the CDR3: TGTGCCAGCAGTGAATCCAATGTGGGCAACTATGGCTACACCTTC. It yields the protein CASSESNVGNYGYTF.

This clonotype showed up many times. V and J are TRBV30 and TRBJ2-5; possibly TRBD2 for D (5 bases). Germline V gives CDR1 GTSNPN, CDR2 SVGIG (reference sequence). Trimming shortened V by 0 bases and J by 2 bases, and 13 bases separated the two germline ends. This CDR3 has 15 residues. The CDR3 reads CAWSVAGSSQETQYF. The CDR3 nucleotides are TGTGCCTGGAGTGTCGCGGGCTCGTCACAAGAGACCCAGTACTTC. Complete variable domain (other parts from reference TRBV30 and TRBJ2-5): SQTIHQWPATLVQPVGSPLSLECTVEGTSNPNLYWYRQAAGRGLQLLFYSVGIGQISSEVPQNLSASRPQDRQFILSSKKLLLSDSGFYLCAWSVAGSSQETQYFGPGTRLLVL.

This clonotype was recorded at least ten times. The CDR3 DNA is TGTGCCAGCAGCACGACAGAGGGTCAGCCCCAGCATTTT. Protein sequence: CASSTTEGQPQHF. V usage is TRBV5-6 and J usage is TRBJ1-5; TRBD1 is a possible D gene (5 bases). Germline assignment: CDR1 SGHDT and CDR2 YYEEEE. The ends were cut back, 4 bases at V and 6 bases at J, with 11 bases in the middle. This CDR3 comprises 13 residues.

Remarks on this clonotype: Being one base from a much bigger clone, this may be a read error. The chain joins TRBV19 to TRBJ2-2; D gene ambiguous. Germline assignment: CDR1 LNHDA and CDR2 SQIVND (reference sequence). V was trimmed by 7 bases and J by 1 base, leaving 7 bases between them. CDR3 length: 13 residues. CDR3 sequence (DNA): TGTGCCAGTACTATGAAGAACACCGGGGAGCTGTTTTTT. It is translated as CASTMKNTGELFF.

This chain joins TRBV13 and TRBJ2-1, with D perhaps matching TRBD1 or TRBD2 (5 bases each). The last part of the DNA fits TRBJ2-7 better; the J call may be wrong. Per germline, CDR1 PRHDT and CDR2 FYEKMQ (reference sequence). The CDR3 is made up of 15 amino acids. The CDR3 nucleotides are TGTGCCAGCAGCAACTCGAAGAGGGACCCCTTTGAGCAGTACTTC. It codes for CASSNSKRDPFEQYF.

Comments on this clonotype: No conserved phenylalanine or tryptophan is present at the end of the CDR3, so a read error is the likely explanation. The CDR3 DNA sequence: TGCGCCAGCAGCTTGGCCTGGGGCGGAGGCTCCTACAATGAGCAGTTCTAC. It encodes CASSLAWGGGSYNEQFY. The rearrangement links TRBV5-1 to TRBJ2-1; D is tentatively TRBD1 or TRBD2 (5 bases each). The V gene lost 0 bases and the J gene lost 0 bases, with 13 bases spanning the gap. This CDR3 has 17 residues. Germline V CDR1 and CDR2: SGHRS, YFSETQ.

This clonotype was counted a few times. This sequence joins TRBV28 and TRBJ1-1; a weak D match, TRBD1 (6 bases). V shed 6 bases and J shed 0 bases, with 11 bases lying between them. In germline, CDR1 is MDHEN, CDR2 SYDVKM. The CDR3 loop spans 14 amino acids. The CDR3 sequence is CASRTQGLNTEAFF. The CDR3, as DNA: TGTGCCAGCAGAACACAGGGACTGAACACTGAAGCTTTCTTT. The complete variable domain, with remaining parts taken from reference TRBV28 and TRBJ1-1, reads DVKVTQSSRYLVKRTGEKVFLECVQDMDHENMFWYRQDPGLGLRLIYFSYDVKMKEKGDIPEGYSVSREKKERFSLILESASTNQTSMYLCASRTQGLNTEAFFGQGTRLTVV.

J is TRBJ2-1 and V is TRBV28; TRBD1 matches at 7 bases. This CDR3 is built from 14 residues. The germline CDR1 and CDR2 sequences are MDHEN and SYDVKM. Trimming at V came to 8 bases and at J to 4 bases, leaving 8 bases not matched to a gene. This chain's CDR3 is CASERQGSYNEQFF. CDR3 DNA: TGTGCCAGCGAGAGACAGGGCTCTTACAATGAGCAGTTCTTC.

This clonotype came up many times. The chain combines TRBV2 with TRBJ2-2, with unresolved D. Germline V gene data show CDR1 as SNHLY and CDR2 as FYNNEI. The CDR3 has 14 amino acids. V dropped 1 base and J dropped 1 base, with 4 bases sitting between them. The CDR3: CASSEGRNTGELFF. The CDR3 nucleotides read TGTGCCAGCAGTGAAGGCAGGAACACCGGGGAGCTGTTTTTT.